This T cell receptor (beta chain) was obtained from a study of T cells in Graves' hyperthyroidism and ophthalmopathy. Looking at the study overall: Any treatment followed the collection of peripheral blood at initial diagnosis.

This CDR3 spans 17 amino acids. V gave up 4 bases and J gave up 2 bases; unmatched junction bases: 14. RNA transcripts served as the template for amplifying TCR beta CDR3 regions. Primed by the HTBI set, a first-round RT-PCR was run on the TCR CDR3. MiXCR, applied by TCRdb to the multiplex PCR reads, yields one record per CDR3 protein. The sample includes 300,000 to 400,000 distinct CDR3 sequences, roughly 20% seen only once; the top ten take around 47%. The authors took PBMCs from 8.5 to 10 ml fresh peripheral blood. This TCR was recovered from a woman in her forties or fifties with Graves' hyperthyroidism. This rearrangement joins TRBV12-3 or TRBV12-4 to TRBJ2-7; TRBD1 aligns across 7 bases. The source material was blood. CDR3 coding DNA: TGTGCCAGCAGTTCTGCCCCGGGACAGCTAGCTACCTACGAGCAGTACTTC. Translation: CASSSAPGQLATYEQYF.